The clone carrying this T cell receptor beta chain showed up just a few times. Its antigen remains unidentified. V shed 5 bases and J shed 6 bases, with 10 bases lying between them. The CDR3 runs to 13 residues. The germline V gene has CDR1 SGHVS and CDR2 FNYEAQ. 13 Jbeta primers and 60 Vbeta primers were used for the PCR. TCRdb's table, derived via immunoSEQ multiplex PCR, lists solely in-frame clones and lacks some. The data contain 180,000 or so clones, 60% to 80% of them singletons. The data derive from a study of cytomegalovirus exposure and HLA in healthy donors. Study results and caveats: Several of the most significant clusters appeared, in a later analysis, to be linked to common viral pathogens.

Sample: PBMCs. This TCR was sampled from a man in his forties in good health and CMV-seronegative. This sequence joins TRBV7-6 and TRBJ1-4, with D possibly being TRBD1 (5 bases). The CDR3 DNA reads as TGTGCCAGCAGCGTTTGGGGCTATGAAAAACTGTTTTTT. Protein: CASSVWGYEKLFF. The whole variable domain, remainder taken from reference TRBV7-6 and TRBJ1-4, is GAGVSQSPRYKVTKRGQDVALRCDPISGHVSLYWYRQALGQGPEFLTYFNYEAQQDKSGLPNDRFSAERPEGSISTLTIQRTEQRDSAMYRCASSVWGYEKLFFGSGTQLSVL.